This TCR beta chain emerged from a study of shared clonotypes between healthy human individuals. Measured with immunoSEQ multiplex PCR; TCRdb has only the in-frame clones, and not every one. Here the sample spans about 450,000 clones, roughly 80% being singletons. Germline trimming cut 3 bases from V and 3 bases from J; bases unmatched to any gene: 9. The CDR3 is 16 residues long. From germline, CDR1 is SEHNR and CDR2 FQNEAQ (reference sequence). V and J are TRBV7-9 and TRBJ1-1; 8 bases align to TRBD1. The sample was PBMCs. This TCR was recovered from a middle-aged woman in good health. Some clones in this sample may be carry-over from other donors' samples. The CDR3 region has the DNA TGTGCCAGCAGCTTCGACAGGGGCGCTGGGTACACTGAAGCTTTCTTT. Amino acid sequence: CASSFDRGAGYTEAFF.